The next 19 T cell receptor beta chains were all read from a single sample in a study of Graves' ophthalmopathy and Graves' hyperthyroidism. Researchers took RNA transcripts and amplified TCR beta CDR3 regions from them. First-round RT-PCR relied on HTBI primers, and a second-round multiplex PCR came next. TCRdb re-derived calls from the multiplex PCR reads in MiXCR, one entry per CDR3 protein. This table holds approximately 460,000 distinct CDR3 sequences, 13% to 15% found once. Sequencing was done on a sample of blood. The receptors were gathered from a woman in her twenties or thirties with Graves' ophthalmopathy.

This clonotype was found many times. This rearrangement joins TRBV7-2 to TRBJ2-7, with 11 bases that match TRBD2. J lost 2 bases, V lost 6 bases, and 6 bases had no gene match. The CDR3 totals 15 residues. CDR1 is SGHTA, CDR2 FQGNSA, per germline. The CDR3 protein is CASSSLAGGPYEQYF. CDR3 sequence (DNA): TGTGCCAGCAGTTCCTTAGCGGGAGGGCCCTACGAGCAGTACTTC. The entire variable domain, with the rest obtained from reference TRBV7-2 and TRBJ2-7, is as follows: GAGVSQSPSNKVTEKGKDVELRCDPISGHTALYWYRQSLGQGLEFLIYFQGNSAPDKSGLPSDRFSAERTGGSVSTLTIQRTQQEDSAVYLCASSSLAGGPYEQYFGPGTRLTVT.

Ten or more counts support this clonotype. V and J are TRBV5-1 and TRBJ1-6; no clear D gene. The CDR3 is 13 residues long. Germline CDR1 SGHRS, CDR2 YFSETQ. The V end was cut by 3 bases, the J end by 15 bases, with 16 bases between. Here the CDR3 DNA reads TGCGCCAGCAGCTCGTCTGGGGAACTCGTCCTCCACTTT. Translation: CASSSSGELVLHF.

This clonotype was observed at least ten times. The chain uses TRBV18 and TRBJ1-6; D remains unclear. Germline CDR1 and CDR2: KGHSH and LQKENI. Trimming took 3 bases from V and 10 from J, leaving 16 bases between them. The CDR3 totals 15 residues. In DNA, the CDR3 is TGTGCCAGCTCACCTCAGCCCTCTCACGGGTCACCCCTCCACTTT. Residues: CASSPQPSHGSPLHF.

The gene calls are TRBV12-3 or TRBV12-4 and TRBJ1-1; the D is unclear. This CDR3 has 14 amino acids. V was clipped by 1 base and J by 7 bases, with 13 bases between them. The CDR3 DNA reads TGTGCCAGCAGTTTAGGGATTCCCGGATATGAAGCTTTCTTT. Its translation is CASSLGIPGYEAFF.

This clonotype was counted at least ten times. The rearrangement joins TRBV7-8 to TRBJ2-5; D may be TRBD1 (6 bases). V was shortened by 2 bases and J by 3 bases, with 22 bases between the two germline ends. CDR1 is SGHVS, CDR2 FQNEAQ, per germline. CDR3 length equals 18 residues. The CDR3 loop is CASSLTPRRQVTKETQYF. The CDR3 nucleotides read TGTGCCAGCAGCTTAACCCCTCGACGACAGGTCACGAAAGAGACCCAGTACTTC.

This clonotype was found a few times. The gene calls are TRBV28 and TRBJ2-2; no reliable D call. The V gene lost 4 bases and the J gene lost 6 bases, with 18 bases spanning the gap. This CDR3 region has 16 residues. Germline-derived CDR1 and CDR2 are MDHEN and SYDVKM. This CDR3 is CASSSLTVVGAGELFF. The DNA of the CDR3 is TGTGCCAGCAGTTCTCTCACTGTTGTGGGTGCCGGGGAGCTGTTTTTT.

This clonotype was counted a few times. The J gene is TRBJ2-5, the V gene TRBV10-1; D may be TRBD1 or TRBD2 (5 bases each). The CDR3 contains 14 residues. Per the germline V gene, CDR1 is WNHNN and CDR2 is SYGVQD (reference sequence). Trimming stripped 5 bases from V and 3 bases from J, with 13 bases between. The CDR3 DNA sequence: TGCGCCAGCAGTCCCGGGACCGTCGAAGAGACCCAGTACTTC. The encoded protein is CASSPGTVEETQYF.

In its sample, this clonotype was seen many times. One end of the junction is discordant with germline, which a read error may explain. For the CDR3, the DNA is TGTGCCATCGGTGACAGAGCGGGAGGGCCCGAGACCCAGTACTTC. This gives the protein CAIGDRAGGPETQYF. The chain carries TRBV10-3 and TRBJ2-5; 10 nucleotides align to TRBD2. In germline, CDR1 is ENHRY, CDR2 SYGVKD. This CDR3 is 15 amino acids long.

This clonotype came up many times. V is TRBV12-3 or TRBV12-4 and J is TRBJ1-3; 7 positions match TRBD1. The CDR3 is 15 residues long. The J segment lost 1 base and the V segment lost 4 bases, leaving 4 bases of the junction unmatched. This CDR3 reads CASSWRQGSGNTIYF. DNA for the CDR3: TGTGCCAGCAGTTGGCGACAGGGATCTGGAAACACCATATATTTT.

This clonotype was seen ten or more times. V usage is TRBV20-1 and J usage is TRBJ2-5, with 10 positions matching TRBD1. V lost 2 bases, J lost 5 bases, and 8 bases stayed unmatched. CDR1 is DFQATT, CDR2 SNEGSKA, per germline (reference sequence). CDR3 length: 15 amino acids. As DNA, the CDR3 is TGCAGTGCTAGACCCAAGACAGGGGGCTGGGAGACCCAGTACTTC. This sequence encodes CSARPKTGGWETQYF.

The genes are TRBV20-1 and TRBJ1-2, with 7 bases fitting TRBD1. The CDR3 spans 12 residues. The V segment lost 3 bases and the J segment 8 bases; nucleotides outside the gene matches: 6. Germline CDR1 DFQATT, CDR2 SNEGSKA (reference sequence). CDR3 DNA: TGCAGTGCTAGGGAGGGGGCTATGGGCTACACCTTC. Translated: CSAREGAMGYTF.

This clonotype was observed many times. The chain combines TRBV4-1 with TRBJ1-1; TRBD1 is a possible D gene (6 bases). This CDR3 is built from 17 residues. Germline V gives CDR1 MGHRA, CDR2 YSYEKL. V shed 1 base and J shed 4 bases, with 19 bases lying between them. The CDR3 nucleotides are TGCGCCAGCAGCCAAGTGACAGGATATTCCTCGAGCACTGAAGCTTTCTTT. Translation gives CASSQVTGYSSSTEAFF.

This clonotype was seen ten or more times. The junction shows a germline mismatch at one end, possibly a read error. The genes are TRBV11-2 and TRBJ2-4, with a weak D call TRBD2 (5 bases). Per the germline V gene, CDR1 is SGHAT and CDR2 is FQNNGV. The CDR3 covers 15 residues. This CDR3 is CASSLGSLAKNIKYF. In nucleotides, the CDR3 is TGTGCCAGCAGCTTGGGGAGCCTAGCCAAAAACATTAAGTACTTC.

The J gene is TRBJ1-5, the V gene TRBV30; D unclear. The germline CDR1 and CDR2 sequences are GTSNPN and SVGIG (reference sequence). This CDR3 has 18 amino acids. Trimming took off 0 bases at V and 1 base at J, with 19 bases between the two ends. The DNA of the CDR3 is TGTGCCTGGAGTGTACCGTTTGGGCGGGTGACCAGCAATCAGCCCCAGCATTTT. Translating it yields CAWSVPFGRVTSNQPQHF.

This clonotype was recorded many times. Written as DNA, the CDR3 is TGTGCCAGCAGACGGGGGACTAGCGGGGACACCGGGGAGCTGTTTTTT. It encodes CASRRGTSGDTGELFF. The chain couples TRBV6-1 to TRBJ2-2; 13 nucleotides align to TRBD2. The V segment lost 6 bases and the J segment 3 bases; nucleotides outside the gene matches: 4. The CDR3 is 16 amino acids. CDR1 and CDR2 (germline): MNHNS, SASEGT.

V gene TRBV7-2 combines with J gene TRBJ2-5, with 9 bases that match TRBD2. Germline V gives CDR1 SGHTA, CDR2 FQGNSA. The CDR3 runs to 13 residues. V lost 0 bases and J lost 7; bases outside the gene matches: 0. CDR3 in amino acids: CASSLATSGTQYF. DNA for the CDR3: TGTGCCAGCAGCTTAGCGACTAGCGGGACCCAGTACTTC.

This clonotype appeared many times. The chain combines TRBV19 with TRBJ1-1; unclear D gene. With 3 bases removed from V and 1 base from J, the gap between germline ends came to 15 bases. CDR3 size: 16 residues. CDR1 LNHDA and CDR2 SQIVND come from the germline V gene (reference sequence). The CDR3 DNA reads TGTGCCAGTAGTATCCTTACAACAGCGGCGAACACTGAAGCTTTCTTT. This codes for CASSILTTAANTEAFF. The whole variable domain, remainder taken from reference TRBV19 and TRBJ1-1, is DGGITQSPKYLFRKEGQNVTLSCEQNLNHDAMYWYRQDPGQGLRLIYYSQIVNDFQKGDIAEGYSVSREKKESFPLTVTSAQKNPTAFYLCASSILTTAANTEAFFGQGTRLTVV.

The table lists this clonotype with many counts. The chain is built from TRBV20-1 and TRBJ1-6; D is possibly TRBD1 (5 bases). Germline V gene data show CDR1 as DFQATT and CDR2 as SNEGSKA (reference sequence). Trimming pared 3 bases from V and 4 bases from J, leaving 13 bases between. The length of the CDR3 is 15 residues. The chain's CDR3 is CSASTGTYYNSPLHF. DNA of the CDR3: TGCAGTGCTAGTACAGGAACCTATTATAATTCACCCCTCCACTTT.

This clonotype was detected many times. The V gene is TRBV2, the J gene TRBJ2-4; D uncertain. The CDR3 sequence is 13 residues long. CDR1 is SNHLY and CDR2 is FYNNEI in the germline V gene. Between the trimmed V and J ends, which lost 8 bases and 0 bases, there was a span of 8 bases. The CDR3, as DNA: TGTGCCAGCGGGCGGCTAGCCAAAAACATTCAGTACTTC. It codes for CASGRLAKNIQYF.